The 14 T cell receptor beta chains below come from one sample, sequenced in a study of cytomegalovirus exposure and HLA in healthy donors. It was with 60 Vbeta and 13 Jbeta primers that the PCR ran. Libraries were prepared by immunoSEQ multiplex PCR; TCRdb keeps only in-frame clonotypes and omits some of them. Of over 150,000 clones in the sample, about 84% were seen once. The sequencing input was PBMCs. These receptors came from a man between 18 and 29 years old in good health and CMV-seronegative.

This chain uses TRBV6-5 with TRBJ2-7; D perhaps matches TRBD2 (6 bases). This CDR3 spans 13 amino acids. Trimming cost V 7 bases and J 1 base, with 11 bases left between them. Looked up from germline, CDR1 is MNHEY and CDR2 is SVGAGI. The CDR3 reads CASMRRDSYEQYF. CDR3 DNA sequence: TGTGCCAGCATGCGGAGGGATTCCTACGAGCAGTACTTC.

The chain employs TRBV19 and TRBJ2-3; 7 bases map to TRBD2. V gave up 7 bases and J gave up 3 bases; unmatched junction bases: 13. The length of the CDR3 is 16 residues. Germline V CDR1 and CDR2: LNHDA, SQIVND (reference sequence). The CDR3 region has the DNA TGTGCCAGTACCCCCCCGGGTGGGAGGGAGACAGATACGCAGTATTTT. Amino acid sequence: CASTPPGGRETDTQYF.

The rearrangement uses TRBV27 and TRBJ1-1; D is undetermined. V lost 0 bases and J 4 bases, leaving 9 bases between the germline ends. Germline V gene lookup returns CDR1 MNHEY and CDR2 SMNVEV (reference sequence). There are 14 residues in the CDR3. CDR3 loop: CASSLSAGSTEAFF. The DNA for the CDR3 is TGTGCCAGCAGTTTATCCGCCGGGAGCACTGAAGCTTTCTTT.

Written as DNA, the CDR3 is TGTGCCAGTAGTATAGGGACAGGGGTTGGACAGCCCCAGCATTTT. Protein: CASSIGTGVGQPQHF. This sequence joins TRBV19 and TRBJ1-5, with 9 positions matching TRBD1. Trimming cost V 1 base and J 7 bases; bases outside gene matches: 5. The CDR3 loop spans 15 amino acids. CDR1 is LNHDA and CDR2 is SQIVND in the germline V gene (reference sequence).

The chain recombines TRBV4-1 with TRBJ2-6; 8 bases agree with TRBD1. The germline CDR1 and CDR2 sequences are MGHRA and YSYEKL. V was clipped by 0 bases and J by 1 base; unmatched bases: 8. This CDR3 is built from 19 residues. The CDR3 region has the DNA TGCGCCAGCAGCCAAGATCGAGGGCAGGGGGCTTCTGGGGCCAACGTCCTGACTTTC. This encodes CASSQDRGQGASGANVLTF.

The rearrangement uses TRBV6-1 and TRBJ1-5, with 8 nucleotides matching TRBD1. This CDR3 comprises 14 residues. CDR1 MNHNS and CDR2 SASEGT come from the germline V gene. V shed 6 bases, J shed 3 bases, and the junction held 4 bases outside the gene matches. The CDR3, as DNA: TGTGCCAGCAGAAGGACAGGGCACAATCAGCCCCAGCATTTT. This translates into CASRRTGHNQPQHF.

This chain links TRBV25-1 with TRBJ2-1; TRBD2 matches at 8 bases. Losses at the gene ends were 3 bases for V and 0 bases for J; bases not matched to a gene: 4. Germline V gene sequence: CDR1 MGHDK, CDR2 SYGVNS. The length of the CDR3 is 16 residues. CDR3 sequence reads: CASSDSGTSSYNEQFF. CDR3 sequence (DNA): TGTGCCAGCAGTGACTCAGGGACTAGCTCCTACAATGAGCAGTTCTTC.

The chain uses TRBV7-2 and TRBJ2-5; 9 nucleotides match TRBD1. V dropped 3 bases and J dropped 1; count of bases not matched to a gene: 6. CDR1 is SGHTA and CDR2 is FQGNSA in the germline V gene. The CDR3 is 16 amino acids. The CDR3, as DNA: TGTGCCAGCAGCTTCCGGACAGGGGAGTTCCAAGAGACCCAGTACTTC. The encoded protein is CASSFRTGEFQETQYF.

This clone was recorded once. The J gene is TRBJ2-7, the V gene TRBV28; 8 bases are a match to TRBD1. The germline V gene has CDR1 MDHEN and CDR2 SYDVKM. The CDR3 has 15 residues. Trimming took 6 bases from V and 2 from J; bases not matched to a gene: 9. The DNA for the CDR3 is TGTGCCAGCAGCACGCCTGGACAGGGCACCTACGAGCAGTACTTC. This encodes CASSTPGQGTYEQYF.

The V gene is TRBV7-9, the J gene TRBJ1-2; unclear D gene. The germline gives CDR1 SEHNR, CDR2 FQNEAQ (reference sequence). Trimming shortened V by 1 base and J by 4 bases, and 10 bases separated the two germline ends. The CDR3 is 14 amino acids. In DNA, the CDR3 is TGTGCCAGCAGCTTAGTCGGTGCCTCCTATGGCTACACCTTC. It encodes CASSLVGASYGYTF. Supplemented by reference TRBV7-9 and TRBJ1-2, the full variable domain reads DTGVSQNPRHKITKRGQNVTFRCDPISEHNRLYWYRQTLGQGPEFLTYFQNEAQLEKSRLLSDRFSAERPKGSFSTLEIQRTEQGDSAMYLCASSLVGASYGYTFGSGTRLTVV.

The rearrangement links TRBV6-4 to TRBJ1-6, with D uncertain. The CDR3 is 15 amino acids. Germline loops: CDR1 MRHNA, CDR2 SNTAGT. V lost 4 bases, J lost 9 bases, and 16 bases lay in between. The CDR3 reads CASSADIDGISPLHF. The CDR3 region has the DNA TGTGCCAGCAGTGCTGACATAGACGGGATTTCACCCCTCCACTTT.

V and J are TRBV5-3 and TRBJ2-3, with unresolved D. TRBV5-3 is an open reading frame, and its role is uncertain. V was clipped by 8 bases and J by 3 bases, with 13 bases between them. CDR3 length equals 13 residues. CDR3 coding DNA: TGTGCCAGCTCCGACTGTCTAACAGATACGCAGTATTTT. Residues: CASSDCLTDTQYF.

The V and J genes are TRBV28 and TRBJ2-2; the D gene is possibly TRBD2 (6 bases). The ends were cut back, 3 bases at V and 3 bases at J, with 8 bases in the middle. Germline CDR1 and CDR2: MDHEN and SYDVKM. The CDR3 sequence is 14 residues long. For the CDR3, the DNA is TGTGCCAGCAGTTTTACGGGAGACACCGGGGAGCTGTTTTTT. Protein sequence: CASSFTGDTGELFF. Full variable domain (outside the CDR3, taken from reference TRBV28 and TRBJ2-2): DVKVTQSSRYLVKRTGEKVFLECVQDMDHENMFWYRQDPGLGLRLIYFSYDVKMKEKGDIPEGYSVSREKKERFSLILESASTNQTSMYLCASSFTGDTGELFFGEGSRLTVL.

The chain links TRBV5-1 to TRBJ2-7; TRBD2 agrees at 9 bases. V dropped 5 bases and J dropped 3; count of bases not matched to a gene: 12. CDR1 and CDR2 (germline): SGHRS, YFSETQ. The CDR3 extends over 16 amino acids. This CDR3 is CASRRDLAGDHYEQYF. CDR3 nucleotide sequence: TGCGCCAGCAGGCGTGACTTAGCGGGGGACCACTACGAGCAGTACTTC.